This T cell receptor (beta chain) is from a study of technical replicates of blood from four donors (dated 2017 in TCRdb). Receptor amplification or capture employed the immunoSEQ multiplex PCR assay. TCRdb's version of the immuneACCESS table is confined to in-frame rearrangements and falls short of the full clone set. An unresolved V gene accounts for under half of the shortfall where checked; the remainder is of unknown origin. The table for this sample lists 95,000 to 100,000 clones; roughly 95% of them were counted only once. Of the sample, 0.2% to 0.25% is held by the ten largest clones. Points on this clone: What antigen it recognizes has not been identified. No much larger clonotype is one base removed from it; base qualities were not supplied.

Spanning cysteine to phenylalanine, the CDR3 consists of 14 amino acids. Kept here is only the CDR3 DNA, which spans 42 bases and is read in frame from base 1. Looking up the germline V gene yields CDR1 MNHNS and CDR2 SASEGT. V sheds 6 bases and J sheds 0 bases, leaving 9 bases between their ends. The specimen sequenced was T cells isolated from PBMCs. The rearrangement combines TRBV6-1 with TRBJ1-5, with no D gene named confidently. The TCR comes from a human donor in good health. The CDR3: CASSPSGSNQPQHF. The sequence in DNA is TGTGCCAGCAGCCCATCGGGTAGCAATCAGCCCCAGCATTTT.